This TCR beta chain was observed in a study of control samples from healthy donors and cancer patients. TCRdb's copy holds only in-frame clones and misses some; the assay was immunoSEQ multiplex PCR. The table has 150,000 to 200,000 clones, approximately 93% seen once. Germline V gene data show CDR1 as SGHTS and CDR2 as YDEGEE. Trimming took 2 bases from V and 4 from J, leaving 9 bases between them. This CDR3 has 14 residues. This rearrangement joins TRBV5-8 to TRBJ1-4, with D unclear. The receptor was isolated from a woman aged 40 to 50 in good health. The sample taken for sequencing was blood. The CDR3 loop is CASSLVDGNEKLFF. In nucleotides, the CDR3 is TGTGCCAGCAGCTTAGTGGACGGTAATGAAAAACTGTTTTTT.